This TCR beta chain appears in the sequencing data of a study of cytomegalovirus exposure and HLA in healthy donors (dated by TCRdb to the late 2010s). Background for the entire study: According to a later analysis, one platform produced both the roughly 130 validation repertoires and the approximately 660 repertoires of the first cohort. The study aimed to test whether signatures of past pathogen exposure could be identified by cataloging public T cell receptors. In addition to the first cohort of 666 subjects, a separate validation cohort of 120 different subjects was used. The study combined high-throughput TCR immunosequencing, statistical association of individual TCRs with disease status, and machine learning to predict cytomegalovirus infection status.

The donors were included in the validation cohort of over a hundred subjects, a group kept apart from the roughly 610-subject first cohort. The V end gives up 7 bases and the J end 4 bases, leaving 7 bases in the junction not matched to a gene. The CDR3 runs 14 residues from the cysteine to the phenylalanine. The entry retains the CDR3 DNA only, 42 bases that are in frame from base 1. The germline V gene supplies CDR1 MNHNS and CDR2 SASEGT. Library generation was performed with the immunoSEQ multiplex PCR assay. As for how the authors treated the data: A statistical classification framework was built to diagnose cytomegalovirus status from the catalog of TCR beta chain sequences. TCRdb limited this immuneACCESS table to in-frame rearrangements with V and J called. A share of clones is missing; checked studies link under half to unresolved V genes, and the rest is unexplained. Clone size and the V and J calls come from that table; the DNA yielded D and trimming. In this sample the table shows around 250,000 clones, 90% of which occur a single time. The ten most abundant clones make up 0.37% of the sample.

Regarding this clone: What this receptor recognizes is not known. No base-level quality is on record; no much larger clone is a single base apart.

Broader findings and caveats from the paper: A few of the identified cytomegalovirus-associated TCR beta chains were confirmed in vitro to be specific for cytomegalovirus antigens. The authors suggested that the approach could potentially be extended to other disease states and immunological phenotypes. The study gave a list of around 170 TCR beta chains associated with cytomegalovirus. A later analysis had no HLA typing for the validation cohort, so co-occurrence there was scored across all 120 or so repertoires. The classifier was reported to diagnose cytomegalovirus status with high specificity and sensitivity in both the original cohort and the validation cohort. Most TCR sequences were seen in very few donors, while some public TCRs were found in many individuals. A later analysis found that TCRs clustered in the first cohort also tended to co-occur in the 100 to 150 validation repertoires, with 90% to 95% of cluster scores above 0.

In this chain, TRBV6-1 is recombined with TRBJ1-5; 7 central bases correspond to TRBD1. This TCR was recovered from a woman under 30 in good health and CMV-seronegative. The sequenced sample consisted of PBMCs. The DNA sequence follows: TGTGCCAGCACTCTGGGACAGTTTAATCAGCCCCAGCATTTT. The encoded protein is CASTLGQFNQPQHF.